This is a list of T cell receptor beta chains from one sample in a study of cytomegalovirus exposure and HLA in healthy donors. The data were produced by immunoSEQ multiplex PCR, yet TCRdb's version contains in-frame clones alone and is incomplete. The data show about 50,000 clones, over 60% seen once. Material: PBMCs. These TCRs come from a woman in her 40s in good health and CMV-seropositive. Both conserved end residues are part of each CDR3. A D gene is named only where the DNA matches it firmly. The listing skips clone size in some rows; elsewhere it reads once, few, many or a size class.

j_call d_call v_call clone_size cdr3_nt cdr3_aa
TRBJ2-7 TRBD1 TRBV10-2 NA TGCGCCAGCAGACCGGGACAGCACGAGCAGTACTTC CASRPGQHEQYF
TRBJ2-7 NA TRBV4-1 NA TGCGCCAGCAGCCTTCACGGAGGTCCCTACGAGCAGTACTTC CASSLHGGPYEQYF
TRBJ2-7 TRBD2 TRBV7-2 NA TGTGCCAGCAGCTTATCCGGGGGGAGGCCCTACGAGCAGTACTTC CASSLSGGRPYEQYF
TRBJ1-1 TRBD1 TRBV10-1 NA TGCGCCAGCAGTGAGGGGACAGGGGGCGCCGACACTGAAGCTTTCTTT CASSEGTGGADTEAFF
TRBJ2-6 TRBD1 TRBV19 few TGTGCCAGTAGTATTACCAGGGACAGGGGCTACGGGGGGGCCAACGTCCTGACTTTC CASSITRDRGYGGANVLTF
TRBJ1-2 TRBD1 TRBV28 NA TGTGCCAGCAGTTTACGGTGGGACAGGCATAACTATGGCTACACCTTC CASSLRWDRHNYGYTF
TRBJ1-1 NA TRBV6-1 NA TGTGCCAGCAGTGAAGCTGTGGGCAGGGCTTCTGAAGCTTTCTTT CASSEAVGRASEAFF
TRBJ2-1 NA TRBV4-2 NA TGTGCCAGCAGCCAAGACTACAGGAGCTCCGTGGGGCAGTTCTTC CASSQDYRSSVGQFF
TRBJ2-3 NA TRBV9 NA TGTGCCAGCAGCGCTCGAGGTCAGAGCACAGATACGCAGTATTTT CASSARGQSTDTQYF
TRBJ2-1 NA TRBV30 once TGTGCCTGGAGTGTGGGGGGGGCCTCCTACAATGAGCAGTTCTTC CAWSVGGASYNEQFF
TRBJ2-5 NA TRBV30 NA TGTGCCTGGAGTGTATCCTTAACGGGGACCCAGTACTTC CAWSVSLTGTQYF
TRBJ2-6 NA TRBV6-5 few TGTGCCAGCAGTTACCTTCTGGCTTTAGGGGCCAACGTCCTGACTTTC CASSYLLALGANVLTF
TRBJ2-5 NA TRBV4-1 few TGCGCCAGCAGCGATCGGTTGCAAGAGACCCAGTACTTC CASSDRLQETQYF
TRBJ2-1 TRBD2 TRBV10-3 NA TGTGCCATCCAACCCGAAGGAGGCGGGGGGCTAAACAATGAGCAGTTCTTC CAIQPEGGGGLNNEQFF
TRBJ1-1 TRBD1 TRBV29-1 NA TGCAGCGTTGGACAGGGGGGATTGAACACTGAAGCTTTCTTT CSVGQGGLNTEAFF
TRBJ2-1 NA TRBV10-3 NA TGTGCCATCAGTGACAGGGCCATCTACAATGAGCAGTTCTTC CAISDRAIYNEQFF
TRBJ2-5 TRBD2 TRBV7-2 NA TGTGCCAGCAGCCGATTAGGGACTAGTCACGGGGAGACCCAGTACTTC CASSRLGTSHGETQYF
TRBJ2-3 NA TRBV12-5 NA TGTGCTAGTGGTTTGATCGCCCCGGTGGATTTT CASGLIAPVDF
TRBJ2-7 NA TRBV19 NA TGTGCCAGTAGTTCAGGTAACGAGCAGTACTTC CASSSGNEQYF
TRBJ1-1 NA TRBV5-4 NA TGTGCCAGCAGCTTGGGGGCCAGTCACATGAACACTGAAGCTTTCTTT CASSLGASHMNTEAFF
TRBJ2-2 TRBD1 TRBV29-1 NA TGCAGCGTTGAATTGACAGGGGGGAAGGCCGGGGAGCTGTTTTTT CSVELTGGKAGELFF
TRBJ1-2 NA TRBV6-1 NA TGTGCCAGCAGTGAAGCCCCGGATGGCTACACCTTC CASSEAPDGYTF
TRBJ2-7 TRBD2 TRBV5-4 NA TGTGCCAGCAGCATAAGCGGGGGGAGAAACGAGCAGTACTTC CASSISGGRNEQYF
TRBJ2-2 NA TRBV6-1 NA TGTGCCAGCGAGGACACTAACACCGGGGAGCTGTTTTTT CASEDTNTGELFF
TRBJ2-1 TRBD1 TRBV29-1 NA TGCAGCGTTGATGGGACAGGATCCTACAATGAGCAGTTCTTC CSVDGTGSYNEQFF
TRBJ1-5 NA TRBV18 NA TGTGCCAGCTCACCTGGCAGGGATCATCAGCCCCAGCATTTT CASSPGRDHQPQHF
TRBJ2-3 NA TRBV6-5 medium-sized TGTGCCAGCAGCCCAGGGGAAGTGACAGATACGCAGTATTTT CASSPGEVTDTQYF
TRBJ2-7 NA TRBV7-8 once TGTGCCAGCAGCCGCTTCCGGGACTCCTACGAGCAGTACTTC CASSRFRDSYEQYF
TRBJ2-1 NA TRBV2 NA TGTGCCAGCAGTGAGCAGCGGGCAGGCTCCTACAATGAGCAGTTCTTC CASSEQRAGSYNEQFF
TRBJ1-2 NA TRBV6-5 NA TGTGCCAGTAGAGAGACAGGTCTTGGTTCCTATGGCTACACCTTC CASRETGLGSYGYTF
TRBJ2-7 TRBD2 TRBV11-2 NA TGTGCCAGCAGCTTGAGCGGGGGGCGGTCCTACGAGCAGTACTTC CASSLSGGRSYEQYF
TRBJ2-5 NA TRBV6-1 NA TGTGCCAGCAGCCGGGGAGGGTTTAGGGGGGAGACCCAGTACTTC CASSRGGFRGETQYF
TRBJ2-3 TRBD2 TRBV14 NA TGTGCCAGCAGTGGCGGGGGGAGTTTTGGCACAGATACGCAGTATTTT CASSGGGSFGTDTQYF